The 23 T cell receptor beta chains reported below all come from one sample, sequenced in a study of control samples from healthy donors and cancer patients. TCRdb's copy holds only in-frame clones and misses some; the assay was immunoSEQ multiplex PCR. The sample shows about 170,000 clones, around 91% of them seen only once. Input material: blood. The receptors were sampled from a woman in her 30s in good health.

V gene TRBV11-3 combines with J gene TRBJ2-1; TRBD2 matches at 11 bases. The V segment lost 5 bases and the J segment 4 bases; nucleotides outside the gene matches: 4. CDR1 is SGHNT, CDR2 YENEEA, per germline. The CDR3 extends over 15 amino acids. CDR3 in DNA: TGTGCCAGCAGCGGGACTAGCGGAACTTACAATGAGCAGTTCTTC. Translating it yields CASSGTSGTYNEQFF.

Concerning this clone: This CDR3 is also generated by other DNA sequences in the sample. Here the CDR3 reads CATSRGGGNTEAFF. In DNA form, the CDR3 reads TGTGCCACCAGCAGAGGGGGGGGAAACACTGAAGCTTTCTTT. This chain joins TRBV15 and TRBJ1-1; D is possibly TRBD1 (5 bases). The V end lost 1 base, the J end lost 2 bases, and 8 bases lay between the germline ends. This CDR3 is 14 amino acids long. CDR1 and CDR2 (germline): LNHNV, YYDKDF (reference sequence).

The rearrangement joins TRBV7-3 to TRBJ2-7; D unresolved. Trimming removed 1 base at V and 3 bases at J, with 7 bases between. Germline CDR1 reads SGHTA; CDR2 reads FQGTGA. The CDR3 is 13 residues long. The CDR3 coding sequence is TGTGCCAGCAGCTTAATGGCAGGCTACGAGCAGTACTTC. Its protein is CASSLMAGYEQYF.

This chain links TRBV6-5 with TRBJ1-2, with 7 bases that match TRBD1. Germline loops: CDR1 MNHEY, CDR2 SVGAGI. This CDR3 region has 12 residues. The ends lost 5 bases at V and 6 bases at J; junction bases unmatched: 3. The CDR3 sequence is CASSPGQDGYTF. For the CDR3, the DNA is TGTGCCAGCAGTCCCGGACAGGATGGCTACACCTTC.

The chain couples TRBV7-9 to TRBJ1-6, with D hard to call. The CDR3 has 14 amino acids. Germline values: CDR1 SEHNR, CDR2 FQNEAQ (reference sequence). Trimming took off 1 base at V and 8 bases at J, with 9 bases between the two ends. This chain's CDR3 is CASSLGVADSPLHF. The CDR3 DNA is TGTGCCAGCAGCTTAGGGGTAGCGGATTCACCCCTCCACTTT.

The chain has TRBV5-1 and TRBJ1-1, with 7 nucleotides matching TRBD1. Germline V gene data show CDR1 as SGHRS and CDR2 as YFSETQ. With 6 bases clipped from V and 2 bases from J, the junction kept 7 bases outside the gene matches. The CDR3 runs 14 residues. The CDR3 region is CASTRDSTNTEAFF. CDR3 nucleotides: TGCGCCAGCACCCGGGACAGTACTAACACTGAAGCTTTCTTT.

The CDR3 coding sequence is TGTGCCAGCAGCTTAAAAGGAGGGGCCAATCAGCCCCAGCATTTT. Amino acid sequence: CASSLKGGANQPQHF. The chain employs TRBV7-3 and TRBJ1-5; possibly TRBD1 for D (5 bases). V dropped 1 base and J dropped 3 bases, with 10 bases sitting between them. The CDR3 contains 15 residues. From germline, CDR1 is SGHTA and CDR2 FQGTGA. Supplemented by reference TRBV7-3 and TRBJ1-5, the full variable domain reads GAGVSQTPSNKVTEKGKYVELRCDPISGHTALYWYRQSLGQGPEFLIYFQGTGAADDSGLPNDRFFAVRPEGSVSTLKIQRTERGDSAVYLCASSLKGGANQPQHFGDGTRLSIL.

The CDR3 DNA reads as TGTGCCAGCAGCTTGGACAGGGTGGACTATGGCTACACCTTC. This sequence encodes CASSLDRVDYGYTF. The chain joins TRBV6-5 to TRBJ1-2; 8 positions match TRBD1. The CDR3 runs to 14 residues. After removal of 6 bases from V and 3 bases from J, the junction contained 6 bases not matched to a gene. CDR1 is MNHEY, CDR2 SVGAGI, per germline.

V gene TRBV7-2 combines with J gene TRBJ1-6; D is unresolved. The length of the CDR3 is 12 residues. The V end was cut by 4 bases, the J end by 2 bases, with 0 bases between. Germline CDR1 and CDR2: SGHTA and FQGNSA. CDR3 nucleotides: TGTGCCAGCAGCTCCTATAATTCACCCCTCCACTTT. It is translated as CASSSYNSPLHF. The full variable domain, with the rest looked up from reference TRBV7-2 and TRBJ1-6, is GAGVSQSPSNKVTEKGKDVELRCDPISGHTALYWYRQSLGQGLEFLIYFQGNSAPDKSGLPSDRFSAERTGGSVSTLTIQRTQQEDSAVYLCASSSYNSPLHFGNGTRLTVT.

The rearrangement links TRBV27 to TRBJ2-7; 10 bases match TRBD2. Germline CDR1 MNHEY, CDR2 SMNVEV (reference sequence). The CDR3 consists of 15 residues. V was clipped by 4 bases and J by 0 bases; unmatched bases: 3. CDR3 sequence reads: CASSYGTSDSYEQYF. As DNA, the CDR3 is TGTGCCAGCAGTTACGGGACTAGCGACTCCTACGAGCAGTACTTC.

The chain combines TRBV20-1 with TRBJ1-5; 10 positions match TRBD1. Germline V gene sequence: CDR1 DFQATT, CDR2 SNEGSKA (reference sequence). Trimming took 3 bases from V and 6 from J; bases not matched to a gene: 5. The length of the CDR3 is 14 residues. The CDR3 sequence: CSASLGQGFQPQHF. The CDR3 nucleotides read TGCAGTGCTAGTTTGGGACAGGGGTTTCAGCCCCAGCATTTT.

This chain joins TRBV19 and TRBJ1-6; TRBD1 is a possible D gene (6 bases). Trimming pared 7 bases from V and 7 bases from J, leaving 11 bases between. The germline V gene has CDR1 LNHDA and CDR2 SQIVND (reference sequence). This CDR3 contains 13 residues. The CDR3 region is CASNWGLNSPLHF. The CDR3 DNA reads TGTGCCAGTAATTGGGGGCTAAATTCACCCCTCCACTTT.

This clone was counted a single time. The chain recombines TRBV9 with TRBJ2-2, with a tentative D call TRBD1 (5 bases). V lost 0 bases, J lost 0 bases, and 12 bases lay in between. The CDR3 spans 17 residues. Looked up from germline, CDR1 is SGDLS and CDR2 is YYNGEE. CDR3 amino acids: CASSVAKTAANTGELFF. DNA for the CDR3: TGTGCCAGCAGCGTAGCTAAGACAGCTGCGAACACCGGGGAGCTGTTTTTT.

J is TRBJ1-3 and V is TRBV2, with 10 nucleotides matching TRBD1. Germline values: CDR1 SNHLY, CDR2 FYNNEI. CDR3 length: 15 amino acids. V shed 6 bases and J 4 bases; nucleotides not matched to a gene: 6. CDR3 coding DNA: TGTGCCAGCAGAAAAAAGACAGGGGGCGGAAACACCATATATTTT. Protein sequence: CASRKKTGGGNTIYF.

The rearrangement uses TRBV5-1 and TRBJ1-6; tentative D call: TRBD1 (5 bases). Germline V CDR1 and CDR2: SGHRS, YFSETQ. CDR3 size: 16 residues. With 2 bases removed from V and 4 bases from J, the gap between germline ends came to 13 bases. Here the CDR3 reads CASSLTGDPYNSPLHF. Written as DNA, the CDR3 is TGCGCCAGCAGCTTAACGGGGGACCCTTATAATTCACCCCTCCACTTT. Looking up the rest from reference TRBV5-1 and TRBJ1-6 gives the full variable domain: KAGVTQTPRYLIKTRGQQVTLSCSPISGHRSVSWYQQTPGQGLQFLFEYFSETQRNKGNFPGRFSGRQFSNSRSEMNVSTLELGDSALYLCASSLTGDPYNSPLHFGNGTRLTVT.

The DNA for the CDR3 is TGTGCCAGTAGTATACGGACAGGATGGCAGCCCCAGCATTTT. This sequence encodes CASSIRTGWQPQHF. The chain joins TRBV19 to TRBJ1-5, with 7 bases lining up with TRBD1. The CDR3 covers 14 residues. Trimming removed 2 bases from V and 7 bases from J; junction bases left unmatched: 5. From germline, CDR1 is LNHDA and CDR2 SQIVND (reference sequence).

The chain joins TRBV25-1 to TRBJ1-1, with D perhaps TRBD1 (6 bases). The ends were cut back, 3 bases at V and 5 bases at J, with 13 bases in the middle. Germline V gives CDR1 MGHDK, CDR2 SYGVNS. The CDR3 has 14 amino acids. The chain's CDR3 is CASSDPGVGTEAFF. Written as DNA, the CDR3 is TGTGCCAGCAGTGATCCAGGGGTGGGGACTGAAGCTTTCTTT.

The V call is TRBV30, the J call TRBJ2-7; 11 nucleotides align to TRBD2. Germline CDR1 and CDR2: GTSNPN and SVGIG (reference sequence). V shed 0 bases and J 6 bases; nucleotides not matched to a gene: 1. This CDR3 has 13 residues. The CDR3 DNA follows: TGTGCCTGGAGTGTAACTAGCGGGAGCGAGCAGTACTTC. This translates into CAWSVTSGSEQYF.

This clone has a single count. This rearrangement joins TRBV2 to TRBJ2-1; a weak D match, TRBD2 (5 bases). Per the germline V gene, CDR1 is SNHLY and CDR2 is FYNNEI. Trimming took 6 bases from V and 0 from J, leaving 9 bases between them. The CDR3 runs 14 residues. CDR3 bases: TGTGCCAGCAGGACCCTAGCCTCCTACAATGAGCAGTTCTTC. This gives the protein CASRTLASYNEQFF.

For this clone: In the same sample, other DNA sequences code for this CDR3. The genes are TRBV7-2 and TRBJ1-5; TRBD1 matches at 8 bases. The CDR3 totals 12 residues. Per germline, CDR1 SGHTA and CDR2 FQGNSA. The V gene end was trimmed by 5 bases and the J gene end by 7 bases; junction bases not matched to a gene: 1. The CDR3 nucleotides are TGTGCCAGCAGCCCAGGGGGCCAGCCCCAGCATTTT. Its translation is CASSPGGQPQHF.

The chain joins TRBV29-1 to TRBJ1-1, with 10 bases that match TRBD1. This CDR3 contains 16 residues. Germline CDR1 SQVTM, CDR2 ANQGSEA. Trimming cost V 2 bases and J 0 bases; bases outside gene matches: 6. The CDR3 bases are TGCAGCGTTGAATGGGGACAGGGGAAGCTGAACACTGAAGCTTTCTTT. This codes for CSVEWGQGKLNTEAFF. Together with reference TRBV29-1 and TRBJ1-1, the CDR3 gives the full variable domain: SAVISQKPSRDICQRGTSLTIQCQVDSQVTMMFWYRQQPGQSLTLIATANQGSEATYESGFVIDKFPISRPNLTFSTLTVSNMSPEDSSIYLCSVEWGQGKLNTEAFFGQGTRLTVV.

In its sample, this clone was seen once. The chain combines TRBV7-3 with TRBJ2-3; 12 positions match TRBD2. Trimming at V came to 2 bases and at J to 1 base, leaving 1 base not matched to a gene. CDR3 length: 16 amino acids. Per germline, CDR1 SGHTA and CDR2 FQGTGA. The CDR3, as DNA: TGTGCCAGCAGCTTAGCTAGCGGGAGGGGCACAGATACGCAGTATTTT. Amino acid sequence: CASSLASGRGTDTQYF.

This clone came up a few times. Other nucleotide sequences from this sample produce the same CDR3. The V gene is TRBV19, the J gene TRBJ1-5, with TRBD1 matching over 10 bases. CDR1 is LNHDA, CDR2 SQIVND, per germline (reference sequence). V gave up 10 bases and J gave up 0 bases; unmatched junction bases: 6. The CDR3 is 15 amino acids. CDR3 nucleotides: TGTGCCACCGACAGGGGGCGTGATAGCAATCAGCCCCAGCATTTT. Its translation: CATDRGRDSNQPQHF.